These 23 T cell receptor beta chains were sequenced from one sample in a study of T-cell memory formation after mild COVID-19. TCRdb itself ran the 5' RACE reads through MiXCR, one entry per CDR3 protein. Of 150,000 to 200,000 distinct CDR3 sequences listed, around a tenth are singletons. Sequences were obtained from PBMCs or a T cell subset sorted from them (not recorded which). The receptors stem from a young man who had mild COVID-19 (a few samples of this study predate the infection). Cell type and time point are not known.

The rearrangement joins TRBV19 to TRBJ2-3, with D possibly being TRBD2 (5 bases). Germline lookup yields CDR1 LNHDA and CDR2 SQIVND (reference sequence). V lost 9 bases and J lost 4, with 20 bases in between. The CDR3 runs 15 residues. The CDR3 sequence: CASTRDSSEADTQYF. For the CDR3, the DNA is TGTGCCAGCACCCGGGATTCGAGCGAGGCAGATACGCAGTATTTT.

The chain employs TRBV7-2 and TRBJ1-5; a weak D match, TRBD1 (5 bases). Trimming left V 5 bases short and J 4 bases short, with 18 bases between. Germline-derived CDR1 and CDR2 are SGHTA and FQGNSA. This CDR3 has 16 residues. This CDR3 reads CASSPRSRELNQPQHF. CDR3 nucleotides: TGTGCCAGCAGCCCAAGAAGCAGGGAGTTGAATCAGCCCCAGCATTTT.

This clonotype was seen repeatedly, ten times or more. This sequence joins TRBV7-2 and TRBJ2-3, with 8 bases lining up with TRBD1. The V and J ends lost 5 bases and 6 bases, in that order; junction bases with no gene match: 4. The CDR3 totals 13 residues. Germline values: CDR1 SGHTA, CDR2 FQGNSA. CDR3 loop: CASSPQGADTQYF. In nucleotides, the CDR3 is TGTGCCAGCAGCCCCCAGGGGGCGGATACGCAGTATTTT.

A few counts support this clonotype. V is TRBV4-1 and J is TRBJ2-5; the match to TRBD1 covers 12 bases. The germline CDR1 and CDR2 sequences are MGHRA and YSYEKL. The CDR3 covers 16 residues. V was clipped by 6 bases and J by 5 bases; unmatched bases: 10. This CDR3 is CASRPGQGALVETQYF. As DNA, the CDR3 is TGCGCCAGCAGACCGGGACAGGGGGCGCTTGTCGAGACCCAGTACTTC.

V and J are TRBV4-1 and TRBJ1-2; no reliable D call. The V and J ends lost 0 bases and 3 bases respectively, with 11 bases between them. This CDR3 contains 15 residues. Per the germline V gene, CDR1 is MGHRA and CDR2 is YSYEKL. DNA of the CDR3: TGCGCCAGCAGCCAAGACCCCGCGCCGGACTATGGCTACACCTTC. Protein sequence: CASSQDPAPDYGYTF.

The chain recombines TRBV20-1 with TRBJ2-5, with a weak D call TRBD2 (6 bases). The CDR3 sequence is 16 residues long. The ends were cut back, 5 bases at V and 3 bases at J, with 22 bases in the middle. Looked up from germline, CDR1 is DFQATT and CDR2 is SNEGSKA (reference sequence). The CDR3 is CSAGPLPIGGKETQYF. CDR3 nucleotide sequence: TGCAGTGCTGGACCCCTCCCGATCGGGGGTAAAGAGACCCAGTACTTC.

This clonotype was observed at least ten times. The chain carries TRBV5-6 and TRBJ2-5; D uncertain. Germline-derived CDR1 and CDR2 are SGHDT and YYEEEE. CDR3 length: 12 amino acids. V shed 2 bases and J shed 4 bases, with 6 bases lying between them. CDR3 region: CASSLSRETQYF. The CDR3, as DNA: TGTGCCAGCAGCTTATCGAGAGAGACCCAGTACTTC.

This clonotype showed up just a few times. The chain employs TRBV7-9 and TRBJ1-1; 9 bases map to TRBD1. CDR3 size: 15 residues. V dropped 7 bases and J dropped 7; count of bases not matched to a gene: 13. CDR1 and CDR2 (germline): SEHNR, FQNEAQ (reference sequence). For the CDR3, the DNA is TGTGCCAGCATCCTACGCACAGGGGGCGCGGTTGAAGCTTTCTTT. This sequence encodes CASILRTGGAVEAFF. Combining the CDR3 with reference TRBV7-9 and TRBJ1-1 gives the whole variable domain DTGVSQNPRHKITKRGQNVTFRCDPISEHNRLYWYRQTLGQGPEFLTYFQNEAQLEKSRLLSDRFSAERPKGSFSTLEIQRTEQGDSAMYLCASILRTGGAVEAFFGQGTRLTVV.

This clonotype was detected ten times or more. V gene TRBV7-9 combines with J gene TRBJ1-2, with a weak D call TRBD1 (6 bases). Germline V gene sequence: CDR1 SEHNR, CDR2 FQNEAQ (reference sequence). V lost 5 bases and J lost 0, with 10 bases in between. The CDR3 sequence is 14 residues long. CDR3 bases: TGTGCCAGCAGCGACCGGACAGCTAACTATGGCTACACCTTC. Protein sequence: CASSDRTANYGYTF.

This clonotype came up a few times. The chain is built from TRBV5-1 and TRBJ1-1, with 7 bases lining up with TRBD1. J gave up 8 bases and V 7 bases, and 14 bases lay outside the gene matches. The CDR3 runs to 14 residues. Germline V gives CDR1 SGHRS, CDR2 YFSETQ. The CDR3, as DNA: TGCGCCAGCGGATCCTCCCAGGGACAGCTCGAAGCTTTCTTT. It translates to CASGSSQGQLEAFF.

This chain joins TRBV5-1 and TRBJ2-3, with 9 bases lining up with TRBD2. Germline trimming cut 4 bases from V and 4 bases from J; bases unmatched to any gene: 7. Per germline, CDR1 SGHRS and CDR2 YFSETQ. CDR3 length: 15 residues. This CDR3 is CASSAGTSKADTQYF. The CDR3 DNA reads TGCGCCAGCAGCGCCGGGACTAGCAAGGCAGATACGCAGTATTTT.

This clonotype turned up a few times. A much larger clonotype is one base distant, so this may be a read error. The chain is built from TRBV3-1 and TRBJ2-1, with 8 nucleotides matching TRBD1. CDR1 and CDR2 from the germline V gene are LGHDT and YNNKEL (reference sequence). The CDR3 contains 13 residues. With 3 bases clipped from V and 5 bases from J, the junction kept 0 bases outside the gene matches. CDR3 protein: CASSQTGDNEQFF. CDR3 in DNA: TGTGCCAGCAGCCAGACAGGGGACAATGAGCAGTTCTTC.

This clonotype turned up a few times. The rearrangement uses TRBV7-6 and TRBJ1-5; D is uncertain. Trimming pared 1 base from V and 2 bases from J, leaving 12 bases between. Germline V gene lookup returns CDR1 SGHVS and CDR2 FNYEAQ. This CDR3 is built from 16 residues. The chain's CDR3 is CASSLGSGIRNQPQHF. For the CDR3, the DNA is TGTGCCAGCAGCTTAGGGTCCGGCATCCGCAATCAGCCCCAGCATTTT.

This chain connects TRBV27 to TRBJ2-3, with 9 bases fitting TRBD2. J gave up 0 bases and V 4 bases, and 26 bases lay outside the gene matches. From germline, CDR1 is MNHEY and CDR2 SMNVEV (reference sequence). CDR3 length: 23 amino acids. CDR3 region: CASSSTTFPASGDQSLSTDTQYF. Written as DNA, the CDR3 is TGTGCCAGCAGTTCCACCACATTTCCCGCTAGCGGGGACCAAAGCCTTAGCACAGATACGCAGTATTTT.

A few counts support this clonotype. V usage is TRBV20-1 and J usage is TRBJ2-1; D is undetermined. The ends were cut back, 3 bases at V and 8 bases at J, with 5 bases in the middle. This CDR3 is 10 amino acids long. CDR1 is DFQATT and CDR2 is SNEGSKA in the germline V gene (reference sequence). CDR3 in DNA: TGCAGTGCTAGGGCGGATGAGCAGTTCTTC. It yields the protein CSARADEQFF.

This clonotype was seen a handful of times. The gene calls are TRBV6-1 and TRBJ2-1; D may be TRBD1 (5 bases). The germline V and J ends were trimmed by 8 bases and 7 bases, with 18 bases remaining between them. Germline V CDR1 and CDR2: MNHNS, SASEGT. This CDR3 has 14 residues. The DNA for the CDR3 is TGTGCCAGCTCACGGACATCATCGGGTAATGAGCAGTTCTTC. This gives the protein CASSRTSSGNEQFF.

There are a few counts of this clonotype. This chain uses TRBV5-1 with TRBJ2-3, with a tentative D call TRBD1 (5 bases). Between the trimmed V and J ends, which lost 4 bases and 0 bases, there was a span of 15 bases. The germline CDR1 and CDR2 sequences are SGHRS and YFSETQ. This CDR3 contains 16 residues. The DNA for the CDR3 is TGCGCCAGCAGCAACCAGGGTTTGGCTAGCACAGATACGCAGTATTTT. Encoded protein: CASSNQGLASTDTQYF.

This clonotype was detected a few times. The chain uses TRBV7-2 and TRBJ2-7, with 8 bases identical to TRBD2. The trim removed 3 bases at V and 4 bases at J, leaving 14 bases unmatched. This CDR3 comprises 17 residues. Looked up from germline, CDR1 is SGHTA and CDR2 is FQGNSA. CDR3 region: CASSFGIRAGAPYEQYF. CDR3 DNA: TGTGCCAGCAGCTTCGGCATAAGAGCGGGGGCCCCGTACGAGCAGTACTTC.

The gene calls are TRBV12-3 or TRBV12-4 and TRBJ1-5; the D gene is possibly TRBD1 (5 bases). The V and J ends lost 4 bases and 5 bases respectively, with 12 bases between them. The CDR3 extends over 14 amino acids. CDR3 coding DNA: TGTGCCAGCAGTTCCGGGACCTCTGATCAGCCCCAGCATTTT. This encodes CASSSGTSDQPQHF.

A few counts support this clonotype. The CDR3 nucleotides are TGCAGTGCAAGCTCTGGGGCCAACGTCCTGACTTTC. Amino acid sequence: CSASSGANVLTF. The rearrangement uses TRBV20-1 and TRBJ2-6; unclear D gene. This CDR3 region has 12 residues. Trimming removed 6 bases at V and 0 bases at J, with 3 bases between. Germline lookup yields CDR1 DFQATT and CDR2 SNEGSKA (reference sequence).

This clonotype has a handful of counts. This chain joins TRBV2 and TRBJ1-2; TRBD1 agrees at 7 bases. The CDR3 is 15 amino acids. The germline CDR1 and CDR2 sequences are SNHLY and FYNNEI. The V segment lost 7 bases and the J segment 0 bases; nucleotides outside the gene matches: 8. Here the CDR3 reads CASTRDREANYGYTF. The DNA of the CDR3 is TGTGCCAGCACCAGAGACAGGGAAGCTAACTATGGCTACACCTTC.

The sample holds a few counts of this clonotype. The V call is TRBV2, the J call TRBJ2-5; no definite D call. This CDR3 is 14 amino acids long. The germline CDR1 and CDR2 sequences are SNHLY and FYNNEI. Trimming removed 6 bases at V and 7 bases at J, with 18 bases between. In nucleotides, the CDR3 is TGTGCCAGCAGCGTCCCGACTTGGCTTGGGACCCAGTACTTC. Amino acids: CASSVPTWLGTQYF.

This sequence joins TRBV7-3 and TRBJ2-3; 9 nucleotides agree with TRBD2. This CDR3 is built from 15 residues. The junction had 3 bases not matched to a gene; V was cut back by 1 base and J by 4 bases. Germline CDR1 reads SGHTA; CDR2 reads FQGTGA. The DNA for the CDR3 is TGTGCCAGCAGCTTAAGGCGGGGGGGCGCAGATACGCAGTATTTT. It translates to CASSLRRGGADTQYF.